This T cell receptor (beta chain) was obtained from a study of Tregs in tolerant kidney transplant recipients. Clones were read by immunoSEQ multiplex PCR, and TCRdb kept only the in-frame ones, dropping some. The sample holds over 55,000 clones, around four fifths seen once. Trimming pared 5 bases from V and 4 bases from J, leaving 5 bases between. Looked up from germline, CDR1 is LNHDA and CDR2 is SQIVND (reference sequence). The CDR3 is made up of 12 amino acids. Thawed PBMCs were FACS-sorted into unstimulated CD4+CD25+CD127- regulatory T cells, CD4+CD25- non-regulatory cells, CD4 and CD8 cells. Findings and limits, study-wide: This study did not directly address biological reproducibility. Activated donor B cell expansion appeared to reveal the most relevant donor-specific TCRbeta repertoire. Few patients were studied, so findings need validation in larger groups.

In regard to this clone: The antigen is not known.

The rearrangement uses TRBV19 and TRBJ1-4; D unresolved. The TCR sequence derives from a human donor in good health. Sequencing was carried out using CD4+ T cells from blood. CDR3 region: CASSPLNEKLFF. DNA for the CDR3: TGTGCCAGTAGTCCCCTTAATGAAAAACTGTTTTTT.